This passage covers 3 T cell receptor beta chains from one sample sequenced in a study of early T cells in non-severe SARS-CoV-2 infection. TCRdb analysed the 5' RACE reads with MiXCR anew, one entry per CDR3 protein. The data hold tens of thousands of distinct CDR3 sequences, with about 13% observed a single time. Sequenced input: whole blood. The receptors were sampled from an adult who was a healthcare worker with PCR-confirmed SARS-CoV-2 infection or an uninfected control (not recorded which).

CDR3 loop: CASIRTGGAEAFF. In nucleotides, the CDR3 is TGCGCCAGCATTAGGACAGGGGGAGCTGAAGCTTTCTTT. The rearrangement uses TRBV10-2 and TRBJ1-1; 10 nucleotides align to TRBD1. CDR3 length: 13 residues. V dropped 7 bases and J dropped 6; count of bases not matched to a gene: 5. Germline V gene sequence: CDR1 WSHSY, CDR2 SAAADI.

The chain employs TRBV29-1 and TRBJ1-4, with TRBD1 matching over 7 bases. CDR1 SQVTM and CDR2 ANQGSEA come from the germline V gene. The ends lost 6 bases at V and 4 bases at J; junction bases unmatched: 11. This CDR3 has 15 amino acids. CDR3 DNA: TGCAGCGTCCTAGAAAGGGGACAGATTAATGAAAAACTGTTTTTT. Translation: CSVLERGQINEKLFF.

V is TRBV29-1 and J is TRBJ2-1, with 9 nucleotides matching TRBD1. The CDR3 has 14 residues. J lost 8 bases, V lost 7 bases, and 12 bases had no gene match. CDR1 and CDR2 from the germline V gene are SQVTM and ANQGSEA. The chain's CDR3 is CSGGGQGAPHEQFF. Written as DNA, the CDR3 is TGCAGCGGGGGGGGACAGGGCGCGCCCCATGAGCAGTTCTTC.